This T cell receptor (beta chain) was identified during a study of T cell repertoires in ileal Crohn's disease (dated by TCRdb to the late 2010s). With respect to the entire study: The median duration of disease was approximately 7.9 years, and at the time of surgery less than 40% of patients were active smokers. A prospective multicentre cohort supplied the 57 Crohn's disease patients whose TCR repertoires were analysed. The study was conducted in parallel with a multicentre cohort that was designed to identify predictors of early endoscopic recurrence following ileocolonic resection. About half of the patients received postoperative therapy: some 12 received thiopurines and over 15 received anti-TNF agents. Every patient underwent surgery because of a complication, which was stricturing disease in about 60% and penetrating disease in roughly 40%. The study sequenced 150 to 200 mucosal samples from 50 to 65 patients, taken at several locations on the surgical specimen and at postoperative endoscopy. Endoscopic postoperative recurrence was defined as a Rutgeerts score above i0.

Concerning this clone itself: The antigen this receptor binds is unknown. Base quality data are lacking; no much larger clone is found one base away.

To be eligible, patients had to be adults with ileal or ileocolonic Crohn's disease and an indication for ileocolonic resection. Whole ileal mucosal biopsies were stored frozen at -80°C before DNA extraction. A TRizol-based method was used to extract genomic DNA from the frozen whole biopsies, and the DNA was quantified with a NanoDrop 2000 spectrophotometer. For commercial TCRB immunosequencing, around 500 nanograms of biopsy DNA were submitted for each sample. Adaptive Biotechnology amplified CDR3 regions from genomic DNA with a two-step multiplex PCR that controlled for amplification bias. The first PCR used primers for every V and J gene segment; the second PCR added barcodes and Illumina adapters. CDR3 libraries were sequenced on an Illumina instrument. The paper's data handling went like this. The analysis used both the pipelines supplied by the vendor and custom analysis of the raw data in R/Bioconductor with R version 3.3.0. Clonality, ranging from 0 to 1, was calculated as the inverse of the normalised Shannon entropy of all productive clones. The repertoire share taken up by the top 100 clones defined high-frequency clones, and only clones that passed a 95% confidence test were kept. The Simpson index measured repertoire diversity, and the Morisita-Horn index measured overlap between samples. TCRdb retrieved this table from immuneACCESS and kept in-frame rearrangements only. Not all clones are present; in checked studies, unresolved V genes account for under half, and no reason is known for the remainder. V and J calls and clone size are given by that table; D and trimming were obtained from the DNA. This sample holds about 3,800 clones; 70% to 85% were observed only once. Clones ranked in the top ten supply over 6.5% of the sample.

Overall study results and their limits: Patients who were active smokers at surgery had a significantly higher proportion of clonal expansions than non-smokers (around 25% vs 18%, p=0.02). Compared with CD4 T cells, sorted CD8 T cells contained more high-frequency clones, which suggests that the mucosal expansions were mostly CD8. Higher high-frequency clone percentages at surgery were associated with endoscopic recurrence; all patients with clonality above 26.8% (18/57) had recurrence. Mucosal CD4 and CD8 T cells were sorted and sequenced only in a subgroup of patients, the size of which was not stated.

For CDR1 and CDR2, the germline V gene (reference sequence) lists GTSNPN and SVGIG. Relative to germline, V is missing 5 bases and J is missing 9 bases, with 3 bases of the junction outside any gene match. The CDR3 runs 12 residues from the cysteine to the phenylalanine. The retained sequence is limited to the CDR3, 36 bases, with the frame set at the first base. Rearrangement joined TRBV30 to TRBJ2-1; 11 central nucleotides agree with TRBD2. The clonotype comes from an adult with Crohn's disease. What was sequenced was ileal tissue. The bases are TGTGCCTGGGAAGGACTAGCGGGTGAGCAGTTCTTC. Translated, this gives CAWEGLAGEQFF.